These T cell receptor beta chains were read from a single sample in a study of radiation and T cells in renal cell carcinoma. Clones were sequenced by immunoSEQ multiplex PCR, and TCRdb holds only the in-frame ones, with some missing. The repertoire includes tens of thousands of clones, 65% to 85% of them detected once, and 6% to 7% sits in the top ten. Specimen: blood, collected from a patient whose treatment included radiotherapy and nephrectomy. These receptors were collected from a man between 60 and 70 years old with renal cell carcinoma. Each CDR3 is given with its conserved first and last residue.

15,TRBV9,TRBJ2-2,CASSVGPGNTGELFF
15,TRBV4-2,TRBJ2-1,CASSQESGAYNEQFF
14,TRBV6-1,TRBJ1-5,CASRPQGVFQPQHF
15,TRBV2,TRBJ2-1,CASGSSGSPYNEQFF
11,TRBV4-1,TRBJ1-5,CARSGDQPQHF
14,TRBV5-1,TRBJ2-2,CASSVGANTGELFF
15,TRBV6-6,TRBJ2-7,CASSPYGTGDYEQYF
18,TRBV11-2,TRBJ1-2,CASSLESTPRLVNYGYTF
15,TRBV2,TRBJ1-5,CASSGDRNSNQPQHF
14,TRBV7-6,TRBJ1-3,CASSLSPSGNTIYF
13,TRBV7-2,TRBJ2-3,CASSLVYIDTQYF
15,TRBV5-1,TRBJ2-7,CASSLGVAPAYEQYF
15,TRBV7-9,TRBJ2-1,CASTRTGGLYNEQFF
15,TRBV19,TRBJ2-7,CASSFGSGTSYEQYF
17,TRBV7-2,TRBJ2-2,CASSLVGTGGAGGELFF
13,TRBV6-5,TRBJ1-2,CASSEQGNYGYTF
15,TRBV5-1,TRBJ2-5,CASSQGLAGRRTQYF
16,TRBV19,TRBJ2-1,CASSPRRTSGSNEQFF
13,TRBV6-5,TRBJ2-1,CASRRGVSNEQFF
13,TRBV5-1,TRBJ1-5,CASSEGVDQPQHF
16,TRBV2,TRBJ2-1,CASSDFVGLSINEQFF
17,TRBV4-1,TRBJ2-7,CASSQDPPGTRPYEQYF